These 8 T cell receptor beta chains originate from one sample sequenced in a study of shared clonotypes between healthy human individuals. Method: immunoSEQ multiplex PCR; TCRdb's copy keeps in-frame clones and lacks some. The sample holds 2 million to 2.5 million clones, about 93% seen once. As defined, naive CD8 cells were CD45RO-negative and positively selected for CCR7, with terminally differentiated effector memory CD45RA+ cells excluded. The sample comprised naive CD8+ T cells from PBMCs. Receptors were obtained from a man aged 18 to 35 in good health. Some clones in this sample may be carry-over from other donors' samples.

The rearrangement uses TRBV2 and TRBJ2-7, with TRBD1 matching 11 bases. With V trimmed by 6 bases and J by 1 base, 8 bases remained unmatched. The germline gives CDR1 SNHLY, CDR2 FYNNEI. This CDR3 comprises 16 residues. The CDR3 loop is CASRESGTGGSYEQYF. The CDR3 bases are TGTGCCAGCAGGGAATCCGGGACAGGGGGATCCTACGAGCAGTACTTC.

The gene calls are TRBV27 and TRBJ2-7; 7 bases are shared with TRBD1. The length of the CDR3 is 14 residues. After removal of 4 bases from V and 3 bases from J, the junction contained 6 bases not matched to a gene. CDR1 and CDR2 (germline): MNHEY, SMNVEV (reference sequence). This chain's CDR3 is CASSWGQSNYEQYF. The CDR3 nucleotides are TGTGCCAGCAGTTGGGGACAGAGCAACTACGAGCAGTACTTC.

This sequence joins TRBV6-6 and TRBJ2-2; D is perhaps TRBD2 (5 bases). V lost 5 bases and J 1 base, leaving 14 bases between the germline ends. The CDR3 spans 16 residues. Germline loops: CDR1 MNHNY, CDR2 SVGAGI (reference sequence). The CDR3 sequence: CASSNAVDWNTGELFF. CDR3 DNA: TGTGCCAGCAGTAACGCAGTGGACTGGAACACCGGGGAGCTGTTTTTT.

The gene calls are TRBV4-1 and TRBJ2-7; D call uncertain. The CDR3 is 15 amino acids. V dropped 4 bases and J dropped 2 bases, with 15 bases sitting between them. The germline V gene has CDR1 MGHRA and CDR2 YSYEKL. In DNA, the CDR3 is TGCGCCAGCAGCCCCGGTCCTGCGCGAACCTACGAGCAGTACTTC. Amino acid sequence: CASSPGPARTYEQYF.

This clone was counted only a few times. The chain recombines TRBV30 with TRBJ1-5; 9 nucleotides match TRBD1. With V trimmed by 4 bases and J by 7 bases, 8 bases remained unmatched. This CDR3 contains 14 residues. CDR1 GTSNPN and CDR2 SVGIG come from the germline V gene (reference sequence). The CDR3 region is CAWTSGTGWQPQHF. In nucleotides, the CDR3 is TGTGCCTGGACCTCCGGGACAGGGTGGCAGCCCCAGCATTTT.

The genes are TRBV27 and TRBJ2-1; TRBD2 matches 7 bases. Germline V lookup: CDR1 MNHEY, CDR2 SMNVEV (reference sequence). The CDR3 loop spans 13 amino acids. The V and J ends lost 10 bases and 3 bases, in that order; junction bases with no gene match: 6. The CDR3 reads CATLGGSYNEQFF. CDR3 nucleotides: TGTGCCACTCTGGGCGGGAGCTACAATGAGCAGTTCTTC.

The rearrangement uses TRBV19 and TRBJ2-3; TRBD2 agrees at 11 bases. This CDR3 has 14 residues. The trim removed 7 bases at V and 3 bases at J, leaving 3 bases unmatched. CDR1 and CDR2 (germline): LNHDA, SQIVND (reference sequence). CDR3 in DNA: TGTGCCAGTACCTTAGCGGGAGGGACAGATACGCAGTATTTT. Translation: CASTLAGGTDTQYF.

On this clone itself: Other DNA sequences of this sample code for an identical CDR3. This chain joins TRBV5-6 and TRBJ2-7, with 7 bases aligning to TRBD2. V trimming: 2 bases; J trimming: 3 bases; junction bases outside the gene matches: 2. This CDR3 spans 13 amino acids. The germline CDR1 and CDR2 sequences are SGHDT and YYEEEE. CDR3: CASSFGGSYEQYF. Here the CDR3 DNA reads TGTGCCAGCAGCTTCGGCGGGAGCTACGAGCAGTACTTC.